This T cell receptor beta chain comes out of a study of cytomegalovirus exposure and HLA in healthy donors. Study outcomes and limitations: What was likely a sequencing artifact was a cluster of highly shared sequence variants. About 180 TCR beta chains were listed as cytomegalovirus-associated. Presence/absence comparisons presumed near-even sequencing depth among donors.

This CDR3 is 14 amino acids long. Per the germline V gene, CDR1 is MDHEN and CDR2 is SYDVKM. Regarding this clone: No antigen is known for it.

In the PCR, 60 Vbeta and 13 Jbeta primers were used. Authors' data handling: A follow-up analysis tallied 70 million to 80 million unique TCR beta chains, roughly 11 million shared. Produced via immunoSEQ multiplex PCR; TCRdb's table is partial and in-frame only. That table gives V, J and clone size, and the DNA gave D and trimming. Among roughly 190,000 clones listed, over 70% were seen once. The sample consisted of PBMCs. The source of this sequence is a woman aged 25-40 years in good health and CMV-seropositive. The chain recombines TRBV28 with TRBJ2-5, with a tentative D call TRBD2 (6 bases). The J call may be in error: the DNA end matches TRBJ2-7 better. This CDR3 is CASRGGTSTYEQYF. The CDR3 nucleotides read TGTGCCAGCAGGGGGGGAACTAGTACCTACGAGCAGTACTTC.